This T cell receptor (beta chain) was recovered during a study of blood T cell repertoires in COVID-19. Germline V gene data show CDR1 as LGHDT and CDR2 as YNNKEL (reference sequence). This CDR3 is built from 13 residues. With 6 bases clipped from V and 6 bases from J, the junction kept 5 bases outside the gene matches. Data came from immunoSEQ multiplex PCR; TCRdb stores just in-frame clones and leaves some out. This table holds some 150,000 clones, 80% to 90% found once. This receptor was taken from a man in his fifties who had recovered from COVID-19. The source material was PBMCs or T cells enriched from blood (not recorded which). The chain joins TRBV3-1 (or the pseudogene TRBV3-2) to TRBJ2-4; the match to TRBD2 covers 7 bases. The CDR3 coding sequence is TGTGCCAGCAGACCGAGGGAGGGAAACATTCAGTACTTC. This translates into CASRPREGNIQYF.